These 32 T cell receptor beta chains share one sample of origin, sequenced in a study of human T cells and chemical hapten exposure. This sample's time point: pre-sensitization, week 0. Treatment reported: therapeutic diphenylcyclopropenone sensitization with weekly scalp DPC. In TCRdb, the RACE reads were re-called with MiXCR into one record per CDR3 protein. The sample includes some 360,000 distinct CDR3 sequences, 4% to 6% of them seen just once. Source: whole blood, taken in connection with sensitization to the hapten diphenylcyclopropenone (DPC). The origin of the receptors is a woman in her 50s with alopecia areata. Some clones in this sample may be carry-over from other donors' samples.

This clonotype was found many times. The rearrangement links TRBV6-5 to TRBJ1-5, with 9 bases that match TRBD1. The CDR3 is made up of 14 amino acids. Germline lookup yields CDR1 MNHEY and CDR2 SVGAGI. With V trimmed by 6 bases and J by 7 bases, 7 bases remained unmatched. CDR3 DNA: TGTGCCAGCAGCGGGACAGGGTCGGTCCAGCCCCAGCATTTT. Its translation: CASSGTGSVQPQHF.

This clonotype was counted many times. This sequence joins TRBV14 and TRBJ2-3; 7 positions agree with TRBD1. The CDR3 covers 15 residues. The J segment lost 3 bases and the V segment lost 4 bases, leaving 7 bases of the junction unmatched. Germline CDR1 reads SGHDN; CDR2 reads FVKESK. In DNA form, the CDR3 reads TGTGCCAGCAGCCGCACCACAGGGGCGACAGATACGCAGTATTTT. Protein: CASSRTTGATDTQYF.

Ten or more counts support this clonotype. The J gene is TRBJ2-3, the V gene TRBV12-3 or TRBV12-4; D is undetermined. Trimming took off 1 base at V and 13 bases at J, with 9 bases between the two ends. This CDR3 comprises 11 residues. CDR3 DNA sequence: TGTGCCAGCAGTTTAGGGAGAGGAGAGTATTTT. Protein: CASSLGRGEYF.

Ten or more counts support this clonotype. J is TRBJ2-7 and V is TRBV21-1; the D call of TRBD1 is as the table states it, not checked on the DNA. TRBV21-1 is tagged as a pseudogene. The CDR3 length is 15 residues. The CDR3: CASSPGQEPAYEQYF. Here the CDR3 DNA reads TGTGCCAGCAGCCCGGGACAGGAGCCCGCCTACGAGCAGTACTTC.

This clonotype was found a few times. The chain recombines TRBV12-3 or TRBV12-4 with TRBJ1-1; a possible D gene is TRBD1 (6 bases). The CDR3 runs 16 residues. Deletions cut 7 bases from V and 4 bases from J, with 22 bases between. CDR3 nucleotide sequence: TGTGCCAGCACCCAATCGGGGGGCAGTTGGGGCACTGAAGCTTTCTTT. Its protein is CASTQSGGSWGTEAFF.

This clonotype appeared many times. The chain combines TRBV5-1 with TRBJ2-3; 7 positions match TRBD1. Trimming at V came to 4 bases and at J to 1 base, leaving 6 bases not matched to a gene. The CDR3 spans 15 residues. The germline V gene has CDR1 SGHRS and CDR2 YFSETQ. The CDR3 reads CASSPPTGGTDTQYF. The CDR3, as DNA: TGCGCCAGCAGCCCCCCTACAGGGGGCACAGATACGCAGTATTTT.

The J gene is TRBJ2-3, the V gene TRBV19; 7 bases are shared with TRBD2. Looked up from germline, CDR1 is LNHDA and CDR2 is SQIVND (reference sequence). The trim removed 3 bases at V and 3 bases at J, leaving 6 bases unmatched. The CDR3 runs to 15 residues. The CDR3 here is CASSIRAGATDTQYF. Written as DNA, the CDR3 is TGTGCCAGTAGTATCCGGGCGGGAGCGACAGATACGCAGTATTTT.

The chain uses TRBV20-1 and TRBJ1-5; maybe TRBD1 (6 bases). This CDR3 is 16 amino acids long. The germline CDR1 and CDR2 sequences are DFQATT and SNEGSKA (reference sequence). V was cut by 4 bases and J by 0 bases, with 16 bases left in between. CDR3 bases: TGCAGTGCTAATGGGGGGCAGTCCCATAGCAATCAGCCCCAGCATTTT. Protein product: CSANGGQSHSNQPQHF.

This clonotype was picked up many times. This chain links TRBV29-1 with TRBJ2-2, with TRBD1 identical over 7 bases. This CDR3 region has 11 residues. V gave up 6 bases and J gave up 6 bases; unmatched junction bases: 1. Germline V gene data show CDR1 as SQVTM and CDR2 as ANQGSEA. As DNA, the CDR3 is TGCAGCGTCCAGGGGGCCGGGGAGCTGTTTTTT. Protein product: CSVQGAGELFF.

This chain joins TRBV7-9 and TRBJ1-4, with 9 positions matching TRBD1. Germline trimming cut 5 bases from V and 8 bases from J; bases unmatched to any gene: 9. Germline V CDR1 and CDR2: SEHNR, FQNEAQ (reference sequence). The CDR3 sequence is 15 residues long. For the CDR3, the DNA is TGTGCCAGCAGCCCGCCGGGACAGGGAAGGGAAAAACTGTTTTTT. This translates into CASSPPGQGREKLFF.

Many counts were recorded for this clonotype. Here the CDR3 reads CASSRDSFTDTQYF. The CDR3 coding sequence is TGTGCCAGCAGCAGGGACAGTTTCACAGATACGCAGTATTTT. The chain combines TRBV7-9 with TRBJ2-3; 7 nucleotides line up with TRBD1. The V segment lost 5 bases and the J segment 2 bases; nucleotides outside the gene matches: 4. This CDR3 has 14 residues. The germline gives CDR1 SEHNR, CDR2 FQNEAQ (reference sequence).

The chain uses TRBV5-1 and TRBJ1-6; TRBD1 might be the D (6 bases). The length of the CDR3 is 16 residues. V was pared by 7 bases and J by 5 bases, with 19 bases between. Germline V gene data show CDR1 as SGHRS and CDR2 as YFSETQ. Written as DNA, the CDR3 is TGCGCCAGCTCCCGGGAGGACAGCCGGAATAATTCACCCCTCCACTTT. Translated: CASSREDSRNNSPLHF.

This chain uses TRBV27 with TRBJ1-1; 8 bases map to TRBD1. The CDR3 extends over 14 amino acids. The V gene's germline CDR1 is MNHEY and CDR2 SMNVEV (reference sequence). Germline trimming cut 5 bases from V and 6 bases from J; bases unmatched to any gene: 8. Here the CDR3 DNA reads TGTGCCAGCAGTCCGCGGACAGGGATTTCTGAAGCTTTCTTT. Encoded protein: CASSPRTGISEAFF.

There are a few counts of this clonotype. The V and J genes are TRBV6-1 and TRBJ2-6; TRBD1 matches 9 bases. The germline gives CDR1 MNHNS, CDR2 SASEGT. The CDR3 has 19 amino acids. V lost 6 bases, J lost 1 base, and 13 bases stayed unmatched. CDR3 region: CASSSSTGQGRSGANVLTF. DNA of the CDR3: TGTGCCAGCAGCTCCTCCACGGGACAGGGTAGATCTGGGGCCAACGTCCTGACTTTC.

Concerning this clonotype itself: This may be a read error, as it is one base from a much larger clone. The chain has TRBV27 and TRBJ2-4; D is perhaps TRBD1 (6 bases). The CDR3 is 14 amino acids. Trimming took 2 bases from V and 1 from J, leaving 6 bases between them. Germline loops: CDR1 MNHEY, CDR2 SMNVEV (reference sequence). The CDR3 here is CASSLRGAKNIQYF. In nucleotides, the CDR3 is TGTGCCAGCAGTTTAAGGGGGGCCAAAAACATTCAGTACTTC.

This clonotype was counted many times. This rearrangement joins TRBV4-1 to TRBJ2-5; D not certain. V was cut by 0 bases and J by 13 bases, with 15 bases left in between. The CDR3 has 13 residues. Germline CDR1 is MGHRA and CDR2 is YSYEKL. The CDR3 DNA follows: TGCGCCAGCAGCCAAGATAGGAGCGCCCGGAGGTACTTC. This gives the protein CASSQDRSARRYF.

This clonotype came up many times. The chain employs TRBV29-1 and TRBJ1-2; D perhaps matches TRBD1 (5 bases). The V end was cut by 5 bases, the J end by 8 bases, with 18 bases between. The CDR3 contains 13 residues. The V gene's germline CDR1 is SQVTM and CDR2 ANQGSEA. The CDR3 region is CSVTMGRTKGYTF. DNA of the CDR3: TGCAGCGTTACCATGGGACGGACCAAGGGCTACACCTTC.

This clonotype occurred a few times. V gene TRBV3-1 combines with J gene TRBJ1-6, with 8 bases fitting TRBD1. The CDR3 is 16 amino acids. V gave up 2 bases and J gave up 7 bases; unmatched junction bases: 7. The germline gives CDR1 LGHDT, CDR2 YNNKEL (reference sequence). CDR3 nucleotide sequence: TGTGCCAGCAGCCAAAGGCCAGGGGGCGCGAATTCACCCCTCCACTTT. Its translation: CASSQRPGGANSPLHF.

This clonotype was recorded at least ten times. The CDR3 is CASSQHPGTGVRSPLHF. The CDR3 DNA reads as TGTGCCAGCAGCCAACATCCCGGGACAGGGGTTCGTTCACCCCTCCACTTT. V and J are TRBV3-1 and TRBJ1-6; TRBD1 matches 10 bases. Germline V gene data show CDR1 as LGHDT and CDR2 as YNNKEL (reference sequence). V lost 2 bases to trimming and J lost 9 bases; unmatched junction nucleotides: 10. The CDR3 runs 17 residues.

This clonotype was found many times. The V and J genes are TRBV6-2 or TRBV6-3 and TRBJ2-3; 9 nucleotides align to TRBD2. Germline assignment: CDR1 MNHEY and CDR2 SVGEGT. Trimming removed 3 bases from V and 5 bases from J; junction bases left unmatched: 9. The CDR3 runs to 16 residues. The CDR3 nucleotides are TGTGCCAGCAGTTATAGGAGCGGGAGGTATGAAGATACGCAGTATTTT. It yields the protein CASSYRSGRYEDTQYF.

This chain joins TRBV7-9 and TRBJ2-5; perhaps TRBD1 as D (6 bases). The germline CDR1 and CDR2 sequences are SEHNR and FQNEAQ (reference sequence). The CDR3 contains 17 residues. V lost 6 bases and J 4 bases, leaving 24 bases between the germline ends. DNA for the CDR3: TGTGCCAGCAGGGCTAAAGCCGGGACACTCTCGGCAGAGACCCAGTACTTC. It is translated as CASRAKAGTLSAETQYF. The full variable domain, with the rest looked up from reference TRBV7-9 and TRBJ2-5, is DTGVSQNPRHKITKRGQNVTFRCDPISEHNRLYWYRQTLGQGPEFLTYFQNEAQLEKSRLLSDRFSAERPKGSFSTLEIQRTEQGDSAMYLCASRAKAGTLSAETQYFGPGTRLLVL.

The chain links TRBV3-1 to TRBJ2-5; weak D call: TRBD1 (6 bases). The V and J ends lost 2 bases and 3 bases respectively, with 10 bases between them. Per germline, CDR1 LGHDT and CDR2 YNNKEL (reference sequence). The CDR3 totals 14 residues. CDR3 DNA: TGTGCCAGCAGCCAATCGTCAGGGGAAGAGACCCAGTACTTC. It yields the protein CASSQSSGEETQYF.

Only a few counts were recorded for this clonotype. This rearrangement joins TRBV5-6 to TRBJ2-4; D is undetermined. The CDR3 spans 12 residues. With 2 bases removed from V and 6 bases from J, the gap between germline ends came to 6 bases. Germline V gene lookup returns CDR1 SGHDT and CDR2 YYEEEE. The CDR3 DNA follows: TGTGCCAGCAGCTTTCCAGGAAACATTCAGTACTTC. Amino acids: CASSFPGNIQYF.

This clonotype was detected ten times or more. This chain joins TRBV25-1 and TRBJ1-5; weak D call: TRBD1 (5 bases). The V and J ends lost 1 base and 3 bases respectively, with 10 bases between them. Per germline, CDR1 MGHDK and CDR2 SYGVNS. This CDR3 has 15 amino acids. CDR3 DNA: TGTGCCAGCAGTGAATCGGGACGCGTCAATCAGCCCCAGCATTTT. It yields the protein CASSESGRVNQPQHF.

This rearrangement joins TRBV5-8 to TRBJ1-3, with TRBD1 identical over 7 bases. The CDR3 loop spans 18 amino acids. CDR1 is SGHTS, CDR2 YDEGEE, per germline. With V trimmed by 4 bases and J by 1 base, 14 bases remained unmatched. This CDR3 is CASSQGGRLLLSGNTIYF. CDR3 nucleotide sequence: TGTGCCAGCAGCCAGGGGGGACGGCTTTTGCTTTCTGGAAACACCATATATTTT.

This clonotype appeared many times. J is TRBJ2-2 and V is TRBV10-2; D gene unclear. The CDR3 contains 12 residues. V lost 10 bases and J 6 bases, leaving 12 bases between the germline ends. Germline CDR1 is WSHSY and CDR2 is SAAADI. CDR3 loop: CATLGLAGELFF. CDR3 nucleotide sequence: TGCGCCACACTGGGGTTAGCCGGGGAGCTGTTTTTT.

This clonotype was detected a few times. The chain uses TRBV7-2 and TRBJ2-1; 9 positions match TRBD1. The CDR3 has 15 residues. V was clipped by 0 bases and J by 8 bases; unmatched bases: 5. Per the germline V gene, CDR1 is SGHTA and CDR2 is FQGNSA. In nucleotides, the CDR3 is TGTGCCAGCAGCTTAGCGGCGGACAGGGGCCATGAGCAGTTCTTC. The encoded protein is CASSLAADRGHEQFF.

Here the CDR3 DNA reads TGCAGTGCGCGCCAGGGGACTCATGGCTACACCTTC. Amino acid sequence: CSARQGTHGYTF. The V and J genes are TRBV20-1 and TRBJ1-2; D perhaps matches TRBD1 (6 bases). Germline loops: CDR1 DFQATT, CDR2 SNEGSKA (reference sequence). This CDR3 contains 12 residues. Trimming took 6 bases from V and 6 from J, leaving 14 bases between them.

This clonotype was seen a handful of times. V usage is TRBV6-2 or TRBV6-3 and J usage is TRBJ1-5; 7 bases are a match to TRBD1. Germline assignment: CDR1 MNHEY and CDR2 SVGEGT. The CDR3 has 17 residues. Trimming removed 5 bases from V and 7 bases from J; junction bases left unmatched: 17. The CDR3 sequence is CASSVPDRRGLGQPQHF. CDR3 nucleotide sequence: TGTGCCAGCAGTGTGCCGGACAGGCGGGGGTTGGGGCAGCCCCAGCATTTT.

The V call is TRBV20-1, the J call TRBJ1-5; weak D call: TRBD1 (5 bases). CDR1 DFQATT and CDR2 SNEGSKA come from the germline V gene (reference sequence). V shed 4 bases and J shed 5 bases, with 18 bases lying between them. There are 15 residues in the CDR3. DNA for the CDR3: TGCAGTGCTACCATTTCAGGGTCTTGGGATCAGCCCCAGCATTTT. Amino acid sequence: CSATISGSWDQPQHF.

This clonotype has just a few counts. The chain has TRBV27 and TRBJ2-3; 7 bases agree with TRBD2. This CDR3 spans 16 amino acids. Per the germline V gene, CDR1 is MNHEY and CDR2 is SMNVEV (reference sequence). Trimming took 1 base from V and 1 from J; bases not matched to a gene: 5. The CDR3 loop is CASSLFGGGGTDTQYF. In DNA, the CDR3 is TGTGCCAGCAGTTTATTTGGCGGGGGAGGCACAGATACGCAGTATTTT.

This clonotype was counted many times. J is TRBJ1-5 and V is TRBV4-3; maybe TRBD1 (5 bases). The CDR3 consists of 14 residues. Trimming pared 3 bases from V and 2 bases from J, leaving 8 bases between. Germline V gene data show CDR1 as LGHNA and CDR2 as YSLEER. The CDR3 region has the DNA TGCGCCAGCAGCCAGAGAGGGGGCAATCAGCCCCAGCATTTT. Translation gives CASSQRGGNQPQHF.